The 17 T cell receptor beta chains presented below share a single source sample, sequenced in a study of low-dose radiotherapy and immunotherapy resistance in tumors. With TRAV- and TRBV-specific primers, first-strand cDNA was made, covering the alpha and beta chains. TCRs were amplified for 15 to 20 PCR cycles with a constant-region primer and V-primer adapter. TCRdb recomputed calls from the reads with MiXCR, one row per CDR3 protein. The sample includes 15,000 to 20,000 distinct CDR3 sequences, around 72% seen only once; the top ten take about 10%. These receptors originate from a human donor with advanced metastatic prostate, ovarian, gallbladder or colorectal cancer (not recorded which). This table probably holds off-target reads from a library built for another chain.

This chain uses TRBV3-1 with TRBJ1-3, with no clear D. Trimming pared 2 bases from V and 0 bases from J, leaving 14 bases between. There are 17 residues in the CDR3. In germline, CDR1 is LGHDT, CDR2 YNNKEL (reference sequence). This CDR3 reads CASSQWNEAVSGNTIYF. The CDR3 DNA follows: TGTGCCAGCAGCCAATGGAATGAGGCAGTCTCTGGAAACACCATATATTTT.

Details on this clonotype: The junction departs from the called germline gene at one end, perhaps through a read error. The rearrangement joins TRBV5-1 to TRBJ2-3, with 7 positions matching TRBD2. Germline V gene data show CDR1 as SGHRS and CDR2 as YFSETQ. The CDR3 sequence is 14 residues long. The CDR3: CASTGLVATNTQYF. Here the CDR3 DNA reads TGCGCCAGCACCGGACTAGTGGCCACAAATACGCAGTATTTT.

The chain recombines TRBV15 with TRBJ2-1; D is ambiguous. This CDR3 is 14 amino acids long. The germline gives CDR1 LNHNV, CDR2 YYDKDF (reference sequence). Trimming left V 3 bases short and J 0 bases short, with 6 bases between. The DNA for the CDR3 is TGTGCCACCAGCAGGGGTTACTCCTACAATGAGCAGTTCTTC. Translated, it gives CATSRGYSYNEQFF.

This clonotype was seen a handful of times. The chain combines TRBV28 with TRBJ2-1; 8 bases map to TRBD1. The CDR3 consists of 14 residues. Germline V CDR1 and CDR2: MDHEN, SYDVKM. After removal of 5 bases from V and 6 bases from J, the junction contained 6 bases not matched to a gene. The CDR3 DNA follows: TGTGCCAGCAGTCCTAGGACAGGGCTCAATGAGCAGTTCTTC. This codes for CASSPRTGLNEQFF.

The chain has TRBV5-1 and TRBJ2-7, with D perhaps TRBD1 or TRBD2 (5 bases each). This CDR3 spans 14 amino acids. The germline CDR1 and CDR2 sequences are SGHRS and YFSETQ. V lost 1 base, J lost 2 bases, and 10 bases lay in between. The CDR3 reads CASSLTGGTYEQYF. The CDR3 DNA follows: TGCGCCAGCAGCTTGACTGGGGGAACCTACGAGCAGTACTTC.

The chain employs TRBV2 and TRBJ2-1, with 11 bases matching TRBD2. V was pared by 5 bases and J by 2 bases, with 8 bases of the junction left unmatched. In germline, CDR1 is SNHLY, CDR2 FYNNEI. CDR3 length equals 17 residues. The CDR3 DNA reads TGTGCCAGCAGTATCCCTAGCGGGGGGCGTACCTACAATGAGCAGTTCTTC. It is translated as CASSIPSGGRTYNEQFF.

The J gene is TRBJ1-5, the V gene TRBV2, with D uncertain. CDR1 SNHLY and CDR2 FYNNEI come from the germline V gene. The CDR3 length is 13 residues. Between the trimmed V and J ends, which lost 4 bases and 2 bases, there was a span of 6 bases. CDR3 nucleotides: TGTGCCAGCAGTGCGGAGGGCAATCAGCCCCAGCATTTT. Translated, it gives CASSAEGNQPQHF.

The chain employs TRBV27 and TRBJ1-1; 7 bases align to TRBD1. The CDR3 totals 14 residues. Per germline, CDR1 MNHEY and CDR2 SMNVEV (reference sequence). Trimming cost V 7 bases and J 4 bases; bases outside gene matches: 9. In DNA form, the CDR3 reads TGTGCCAGCACCCCAGGGGGGAGAGGCACTGAAGCTTTCTTT. Its translation is CASTPGGRGTEAFF.

This clonotype was picked up a small number of times. This chain connects TRBV28 to TRBJ1-1, with 7 bases that match TRBD1. CDR1 and CDR2 from the germline V gene are MDHEN and SYDVKM. Losses at the gene ends were 5 bases for V and 0 bases for J; bases not matched to a gene: 3. The CDR3 extends over 14 amino acids. CDR3 sequence: CASSQQGLNTEAFF. The DNA for the CDR3 is TGTGCCAGCAGTCAACAGGGGCTGAACACTGAAGCTTTCTTT.

The chain has TRBV2 and TRBJ2-1, with TRBD2 matching over 11 bases. CDR1 and CDR2 from the germline V gene are SNHLY and FYNNEI. This CDR3 contains 18 residues. The junction had 18 bases not matched to a gene; V was cut back by 8 bases and J by 6 bases. CDR3 sequence: CASGGLAGQSRSGNEQFF. CDR3 nucleotide sequence: TGTGCCAGCGGAGGACTAGCGGGCCAGTCTCGTTCGGGCAATGAGCAGTTCTTC.

J is TRBJ2-3 and V is TRBV19; no clear D gene. The CDR3 is made up of 17 amino acids. The germline CDR1 and CDR2 sequences are LNHDA and SQIVND (reference sequence). V lost 3 bases to trimming and J lost 3 bases, with 19 bases between them. In DNA form, the CDR3 reads TGTGCCAGTAGTATGTGGGTTAGTGGGAAACGGACAGATACGCAGTATTTT. Residues: CASSMWVSGKRTDTQYF.

This chain links TRBV28 with TRBJ1-2, with D possibly being TRBD1 (5 bases). Trimming cost V 3 bases and J 8 bases, with 22 bases left between them. The CDR3 runs 16 residues. CDR1 is MDHEN and CDR2 is SYDVKM in the germline V gene. The chain's CDR3 is CASSFLFGTAALGYTF. In nucleotides, the CDR3 is TGTGCCAGCAGTTTTTTGTTCGGGACGGCTGCATTAGGCTACACCTTC.

The rearrangement uses TRBV12-3 or TRBV12-4 and TRBJ2-3; D possibly corresponds to TRBD2 (6 bases). V lost 6 bases to trimming and J lost 6 bases, with 10 bases between them. This CDR3 has 12 residues. CDR3 sequence (DNA): TGTGCCAGCAGCCAGACTAGGGATACGCAGTATTTT. This sequence encodes CASSQTRDTQYF.

CDR3 loop: CASAHRTGNTGELFF. The CDR3, as DNA: TGTGCCAGCGCCCATCGGACAGGGAACACCGGGGAGCTGTTTTTT. The rearrangement uses TRBV28 and TRBJ2-2; TRBD1 aligns across 7 bases. The CDR3 length is 15 residues. V dropped 8 bases and J dropped 1; count of bases not matched to a gene: 7. Germline assignment: CDR1 MDHEN and CDR2 SYDVKM.

This clonotype was detected only once. The rearrangement links TRBV5-1 to TRBJ1-5; 9 positions match TRBD1. Per germline, CDR1 SGHRS and CDR2 YFSETQ. This CDR3 has 15 amino acids. With V trimmed by 0 bases and J by 3 bases, 1 base remained unmatched. The CDR3 spells CASSLGDRDNQPQHF. CDR3 DNA sequence: TGCGCCAGCAGCTTGGGGGACAGGGACAATCAGCCCCAGCATTTT.

The chain has TRBV18 and TRBJ1-5; no firm D call. V was cut by 3 bases and J by 6 bases, with 15 bases left in between. Germline-derived CDR1 and CDR2 are KGHSH and LQKENI. The CDR3 has 15 residues. In nucleotides, the CDR3 is TGTGCCAGCTCACCGACTACGGGGTTTGGTCAGCCCCAGCATTTT. It translates to CASSPTTGFGQPQHF.

The V gene is TRBV5-3, the J gene TRBJ2-2; D gene unclear. TRBV5-3 belongs to the ORF category, with a function that is uncertain. The CDR3 has 16 amino acids. Trimming cost V 8 bases and J 3 bases, with 20 bases left between them. The CDR3 protein is CASSRAPEGYTGELFF. The CDR3 nucleotides are TGTGCCAGCAGCCGAGCCCCTGAAGGATACACCGGGGAGCTGTTTTTT.